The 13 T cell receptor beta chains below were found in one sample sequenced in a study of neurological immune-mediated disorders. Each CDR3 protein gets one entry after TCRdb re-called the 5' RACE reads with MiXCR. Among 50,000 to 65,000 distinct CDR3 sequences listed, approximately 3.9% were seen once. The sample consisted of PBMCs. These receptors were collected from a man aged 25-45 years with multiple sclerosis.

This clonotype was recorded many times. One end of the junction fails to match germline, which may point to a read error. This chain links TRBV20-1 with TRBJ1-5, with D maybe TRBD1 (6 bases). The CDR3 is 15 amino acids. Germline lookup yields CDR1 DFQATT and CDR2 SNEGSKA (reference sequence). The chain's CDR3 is CSATRAGAENQPQNF. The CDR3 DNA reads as TGCAGTGCCACGAGGGCAGGGGCAGAAAATCAGCCCCAGAATTTT.

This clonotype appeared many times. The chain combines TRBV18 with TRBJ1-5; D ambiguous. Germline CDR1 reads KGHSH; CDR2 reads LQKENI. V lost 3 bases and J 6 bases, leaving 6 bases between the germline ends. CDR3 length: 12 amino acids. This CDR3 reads CASSPEGQPQHF. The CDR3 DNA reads TGTGCCAGCTCACCGGAGGGTCAGCCCCAGCATTTT.

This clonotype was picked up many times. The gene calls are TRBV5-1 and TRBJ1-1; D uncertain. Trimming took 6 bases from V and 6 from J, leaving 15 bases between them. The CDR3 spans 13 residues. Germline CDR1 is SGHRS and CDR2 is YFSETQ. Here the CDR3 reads CASTDLKSPEAFF. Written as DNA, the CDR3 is TGCGCCAGCACCGACCTTAAGTCCCCTGAAGCTTTCTTT.

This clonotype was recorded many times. CDR3 bases: TGTGCCAGCAGCTTAGATTGGTCCGGAGGTCTCGATGGCTACACCTTC. This sequence encodes CASSLDWSGGLDGYTF. The chain employs TRBV7-2 and TRBJ1-2; D is unclear. The length of the CDR3 is 16 residues. CDR1 and CDR2 (germline): SGHTA, FQGNSA. V lost 1 base and J 6 bases, leaving 18 bases between the germline ends.

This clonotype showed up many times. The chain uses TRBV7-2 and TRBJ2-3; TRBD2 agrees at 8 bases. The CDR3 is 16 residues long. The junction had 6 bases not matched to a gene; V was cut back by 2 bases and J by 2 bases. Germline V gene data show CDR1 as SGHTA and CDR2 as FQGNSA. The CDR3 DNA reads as TGTGCCAGCAGCTTAAAGTCGGGGGGGTTCACAGATACGCAGTATTTT. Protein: CASSLKSGGFTDTQYF.

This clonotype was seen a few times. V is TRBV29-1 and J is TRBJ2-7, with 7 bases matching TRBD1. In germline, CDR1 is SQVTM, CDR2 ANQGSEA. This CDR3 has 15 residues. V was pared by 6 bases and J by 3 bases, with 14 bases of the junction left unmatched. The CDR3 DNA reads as TGCAGCGTCATCCGGCCAGGGGGAACCCGCTACGAGCAGTACTTC. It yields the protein CSVIRPGGTRYEQYF.

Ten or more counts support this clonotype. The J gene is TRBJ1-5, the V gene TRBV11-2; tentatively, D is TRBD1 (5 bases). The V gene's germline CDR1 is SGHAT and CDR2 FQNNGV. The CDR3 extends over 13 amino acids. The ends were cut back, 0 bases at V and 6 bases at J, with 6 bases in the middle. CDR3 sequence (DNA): TGTGCCAGCAGCTTAGACAGGGTTCAGCCCCAGCATTTT. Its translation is CASSLDRVQPQHF.

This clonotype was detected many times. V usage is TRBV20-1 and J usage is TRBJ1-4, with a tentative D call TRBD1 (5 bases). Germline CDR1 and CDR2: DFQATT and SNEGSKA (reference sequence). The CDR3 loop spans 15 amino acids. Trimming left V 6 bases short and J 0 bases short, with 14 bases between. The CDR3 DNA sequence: TGCAGTGCGTCCACTCAGGGTACAACTAATGAAAAACTGTTTTTT. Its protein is CSASTQGTTNEKLFF.

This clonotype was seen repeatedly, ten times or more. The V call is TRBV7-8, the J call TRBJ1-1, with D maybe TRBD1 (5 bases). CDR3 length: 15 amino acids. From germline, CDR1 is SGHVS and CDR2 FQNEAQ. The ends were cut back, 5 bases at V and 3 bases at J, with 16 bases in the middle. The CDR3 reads CASSPRQYWDTEAFF. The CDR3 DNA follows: TGTGCCAGCAGCCCCCGACAGTACTGGGACACTGAAGCTTTCTTT.

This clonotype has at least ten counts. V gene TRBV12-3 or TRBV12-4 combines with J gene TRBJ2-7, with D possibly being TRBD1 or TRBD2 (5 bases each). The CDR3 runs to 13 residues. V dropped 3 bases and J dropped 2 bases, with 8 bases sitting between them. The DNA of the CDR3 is TGTGCCAGCAGTTTGGGGGATCCCTACGAGCAGTACTTC. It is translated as CASSLGDPYEQYF.

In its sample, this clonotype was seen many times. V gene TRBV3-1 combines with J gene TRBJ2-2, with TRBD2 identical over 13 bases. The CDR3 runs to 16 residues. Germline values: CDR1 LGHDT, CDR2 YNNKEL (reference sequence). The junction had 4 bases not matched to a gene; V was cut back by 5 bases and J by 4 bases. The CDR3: CASSTWTSGGTGELFF. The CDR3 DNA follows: TGTGCCAGCAGCACCTGGACTAGCGGGGGCACCGGGGAGCTGTTTTTT.

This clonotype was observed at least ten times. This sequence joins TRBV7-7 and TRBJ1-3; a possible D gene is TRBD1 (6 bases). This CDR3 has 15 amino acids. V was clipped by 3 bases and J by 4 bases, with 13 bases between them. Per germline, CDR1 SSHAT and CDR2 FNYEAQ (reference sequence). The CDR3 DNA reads TGTGCCAGCAGCTTGAGGGGGAATCGCGGAAACACCATATATTTT. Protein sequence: CASSLRGNRGNTIYF. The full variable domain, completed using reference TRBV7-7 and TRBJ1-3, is GAGVSQSPRYKVTKRGQDVTLRCDPISSHATLYWYQQALGQGPEFLTYFNYEAQPDKSGLPSDRFSAERPEGSISTLTIQRTEQRDSAMYRCASSLRGNRGNTIYFGEGSWLTVV.

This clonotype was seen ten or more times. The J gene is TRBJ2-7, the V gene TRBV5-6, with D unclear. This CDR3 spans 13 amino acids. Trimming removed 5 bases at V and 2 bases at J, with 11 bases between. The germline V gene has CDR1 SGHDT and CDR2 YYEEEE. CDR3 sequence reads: CASRLGRAYEQYF. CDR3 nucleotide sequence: TGTGCCAGCAGGCTGGGAAGGGCCTACGAGCAGTACTTC. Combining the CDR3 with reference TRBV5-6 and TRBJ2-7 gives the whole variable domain DAGVTQSPTHLIKTRGQQVTLRCSPKSGHDTVSWYQQALGQGPQFIFQYYEEEERQRGNFPDRFSGHQFPNYSSELNVNALLLGDSALYLCASRLGRAYEQYFGPGTRLTVT.